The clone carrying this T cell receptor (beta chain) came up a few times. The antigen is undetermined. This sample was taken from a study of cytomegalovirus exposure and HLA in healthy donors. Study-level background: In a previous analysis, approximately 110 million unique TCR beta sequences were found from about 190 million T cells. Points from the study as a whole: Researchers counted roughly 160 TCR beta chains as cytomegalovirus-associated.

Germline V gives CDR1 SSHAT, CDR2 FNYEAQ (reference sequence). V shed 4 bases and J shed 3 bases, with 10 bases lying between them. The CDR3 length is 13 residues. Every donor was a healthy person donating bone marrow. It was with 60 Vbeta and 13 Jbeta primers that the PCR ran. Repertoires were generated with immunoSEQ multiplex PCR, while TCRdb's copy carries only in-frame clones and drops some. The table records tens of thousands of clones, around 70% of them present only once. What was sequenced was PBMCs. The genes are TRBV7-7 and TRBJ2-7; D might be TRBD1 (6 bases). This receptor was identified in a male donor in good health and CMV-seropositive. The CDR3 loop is CASSWADSYEQYF. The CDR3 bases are TGTGCCAGCAGCTGGGCGGACAGCTACGAGCAGTACTTC. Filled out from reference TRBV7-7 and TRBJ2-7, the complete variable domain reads GAGVSQSPRYKVTKRGQDVTLRCDPISSHATLYWYQQALGQGPEFLTYFNYEAQPDKSGLPSDRFSAERPEGSISTLTIQRTEQRDSAMYRCASSWADSYEQYFGPGTRLTVT.